The clone carrying this T cell receptor (beta chain) was observed many times. The data originate from a study of T-cell reconstitution after alpha-beta-depleted transplantation in children. Trimming stripped 5 bases from V and 5 bases from J, with 18 bases between. Looked up from germline, CDR1 is MDHEN and CDR2 is SYDVKM. The CDR3 totals 15 residues. The library targeted TCRbeta and was prepared with unique molecular identifiers. Each CDR3 protein gets one entry after TCRdb re-called the PCR reads with MiXCR. Of hundreds of thousands of distinct CDR3 sequences detected, 7.5% to 9.5% appear once; the ten largest clones hold 6% to 7%.

The source of this sequence is a male patient younger than 18 who had a stem cell transplant for acute lymphoblastic leukemia, so the T cells may come from the graft donor. The source was PBMCs, mostly from graft donor cells, collected 180 days after TCRalphabeta/CD19-depleted stem cell transplant. The gene calls are TRBV28 and TRBJ1-2; perhaps TRBD1 as D (6 bases). The CDR3 loop is CASSPGQLLSYGYTF. DNA of the CDR3: TGTGCCAGCAGTCCCGGACAGCTATTGTCTTATGGCTACACCTTC.